This TCR beta chain stems from a study of T cells in Graves' hyperthyroidism and ophthalmopathy. Study context: Peripheral blood specimens were obtained at initial diagnosis, prior to any treatment.

The study's findings and limits: Peripheral blood also featured most of the thyroid clonotypes expanded above 0.001.

This clonotype came up many times. The antigen is not known. The CDR3 is 15 amino acids. With 5 bases removed from V and 1 base from J, the gap between germline ends came to 13 bases. The blood specimen was taken at initial hyperthyroidism diagnosis, before any ophthalmopathy symptoms. Amplified regions were TCR beta CDR3 sequences from RNA transcripts. The study used the HTBI primer set for a first-round RT-PCR of the TCR CDR3. TCRdb ran MiXCR on the multiplex PCR reads and lists one entry per CDR3 protein. This table holds roughly 580,000 distinct CDR3 sequences, over 11% found once. This receptor was taken from a woman in her thirties with Graves' hyperthyroidism that later progressed to Graves' ophthalmopathy. What was sequenced was blood. The chain couples TRBV12-3 or TRBV12-4 to TRBJ2-3; D is perhaps TRBD1 (5 bases). In DNA, the CDR3 is TGTGCCAGCAGTCAGGCAGGGCAGCGCACAGATACGCAGTATTTT. It is translated as CASSQAGQRTDTQYF.